Listed below are T cell receptor beta chains from one sample, sequenced in a study of blood T cell repertoires in COVID-19. The data were produced by immunoSEQ multiplex PCR, yet TCRdb's version contains in-frame clones alone and is incomplete. The table has over 200,000 clones, about nine tenths seen once; the top ten hold less than 5%. Sample: peripheral blood. These receptors were obtained from a man in his fifties or sixties who had recovered from COVID-19. Both conserved end residues are part of each CDR3. A D gene is named only where the DNA matches it firmly. The size of a clone is reported for some rows only, either as once, few or many, or as a class for expanded clones.

length: 16
V: TRBV27
J: TRBJ2-3
size: -
D: -
CDR3: CASSLRGAGSTDTQYF
DNA: TGTGCCAGCAGTTTACGGGGGGCAGGGAGCACAGATACGCAGTATTTT

length: 15
V: TRBV6-5
J: TRBJ1-2
size: -
D: -
CDR3: CASTQTPGSGYGYTF
DNA: TGTGCCAGCACCCAAACGCCAGGGTCCGGCTATGGCTACACCTTC

length: 18
V: TRBV6-1
J: TRBJ2-5
size: -
D: TRBD1
CDR3: CASSVGTAKKERRETQYF
DNA: TGTGCCAGCAGTGTCGGGACAGCGAAAAAAGAAAGAAGGGAGACCCAGTACTTC

length: 14
V: TRBV7-6
J: TRBJ2-7
size: -
D: TRBD1
CDR3: CASSFRDSSYEQYF
DNA: TGTGCCAGCAGCTTCCGGGACAGTAGTTACGAGCAGTACTTC

length: 15
V: TRBV6-5
J: TRBJ2-7
size: once
D: -
CDR3: CASSYSPDRFVEQYF
DNA: TGTGCCAGCAGTTACTCCCCGGACAGATTCGTCGAGCAGTACTTC

length: 15
V: TRBV7-9
J: TRBJ1-6
size: -
D: -
CDR3: CASSLAAQGSSPLHF
DNA: TGTGCCAGCAGCTTAGCAGCCCAGGGAAGTTCACCCCTCCACTTT

length: 14
V: TRBV7-9
J: TRBJ2-5
size: -
D: TRBD2
CDR3: CASSTGTSRETQYF
DNA: TGTGCCAGCAGCACCGGGACTAGTAGGGAGACCCAGTACTTC

length: 14
V: TRBV6-5
J: TRBJ2-7
size: once
D: -
CDR3: CASRSHKNSYEQYF
DNA: TGTGCCAGCCGTAGCCACAAGAACTCCTACGAGCAGTACTTC

length: 13
V: TRBV5-6
J: TRBJ2-7
size: -
D: -
CDR3: CASSPGGSYEQYF
DNA: TGTGCCAGCAGCCCGGGTGGCTCCTACGAGCAGTACTTC

length: 14
V: TRBV3-1/TRBV3-2
J: TRBJ1-2
size: -
D: -
CDR3: CASSQEGALYGYTF
DNA: TGTGCCAGCAGCCAAGAGGGGGCGCTTTATGGCTACACCTTC

length: 16
V: TRBV14
J: TRBJ1-1
size: -
D: -
CDR3: CASSPSSRQWNTEAFF
DNA: TGTGCCAGCAGCCCCAGCAGCCGACAGTGGAACACTGAAGCTTTCTTT

length: 15
V: TRBV5-5
J: TRBJ1-5
size: -
D: TRBD1
CDR3: CASSYIQGIGQPQHF
DNA: TGTGCCAGCAGCTACATACAGGGGATAGGACAGCCCCAGCATTTT

length: 14
V: TRBV9
J: TRBJ2-3
size: -
D: -
CDR3: CASSVAPSRDTQYF
DNA: TGTGCCAGCAGCGTAGCCCCGTCTAGGGATACGCAGTATTTT

length: 11
V: TRBV7-9
J: TRBJ1-5
size: -
D: -
CDR3: CASSLSGPQHF
DNA: TGTGCCAGCAGCCTCTCGGGTCCCCAGCATTTT

length: 13
V: TRBV3-1/TRBV3-2
J: TRBJ1-5
size: -
D: -
CDR3: CASSQFPDQPQHF
DNA: TGTGCCAGCAGCCAATTTCCTGATCAGCCCCAGCATTTT

length: 15
V: TRBV6-5
J: TRBJ1-4
size: -
D: -
CDR3: CASSYPRVTNEKLFF
DNA: TGTGCCAGCAGTTACCCCAGGGTAACTAATGAAAAACTGTTTTTT

length: 16
V: TRBV6-6
J: TRBJ2-5
size: -
D: -
CDR3: CASSYAYRATRETQYF
DNA: TGTGCCAGCAGTTACGCCTACAGGGCTACCCGGGAGACCCAGTACTTC

length: 22
V: TRBV3-1/TRBV3-2
J: TRBJ1-5
size: -
D: -
CDR3: CASSQEWGEFREKGGVNQPQHF
DNA: TGTGCCAGCAGCCAAGAATGGGGGGAGTTCAGGGAGAAGGGTGGCGTAAATCAGCCCCAGCATTTT

length: 14
V: TRBV21-1
J: TRBJ2-7
size: -
D: -
CDR3: CASSAQRVAYEQYF
DNA: TGTGCCAGCAGCGCCCAGCGGGTGGCCTACGAGCAGTACTTC